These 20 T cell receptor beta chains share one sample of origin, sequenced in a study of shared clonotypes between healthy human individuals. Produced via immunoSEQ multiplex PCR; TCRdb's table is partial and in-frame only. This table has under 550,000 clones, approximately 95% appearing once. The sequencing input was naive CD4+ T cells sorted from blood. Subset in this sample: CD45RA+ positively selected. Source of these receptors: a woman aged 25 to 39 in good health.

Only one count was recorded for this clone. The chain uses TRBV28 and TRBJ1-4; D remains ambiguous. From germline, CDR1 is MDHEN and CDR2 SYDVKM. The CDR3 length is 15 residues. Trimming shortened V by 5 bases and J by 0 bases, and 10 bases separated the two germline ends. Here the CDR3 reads CASSPFHATNEKLFF. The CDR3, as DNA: TGTGCCAGCAGTCCCTTCCATGCAACTAATGAAAAACTGTTTTTT.

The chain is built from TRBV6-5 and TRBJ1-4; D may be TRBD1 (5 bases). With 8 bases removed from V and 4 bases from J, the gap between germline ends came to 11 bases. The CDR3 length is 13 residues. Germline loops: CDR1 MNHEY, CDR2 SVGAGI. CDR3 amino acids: CASAQTDNEKLFF. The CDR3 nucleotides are TGTGCCAGCGCTCAGACAGATAATGAAAAACTGTTTTTT.

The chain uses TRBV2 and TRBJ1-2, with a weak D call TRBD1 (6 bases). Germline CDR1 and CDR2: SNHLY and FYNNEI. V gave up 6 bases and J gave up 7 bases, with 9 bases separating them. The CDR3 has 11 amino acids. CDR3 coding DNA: TGTGCCAGCAGGGCAGGGGTTGGCTACACCTTC. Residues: CASRAGVGYTF.

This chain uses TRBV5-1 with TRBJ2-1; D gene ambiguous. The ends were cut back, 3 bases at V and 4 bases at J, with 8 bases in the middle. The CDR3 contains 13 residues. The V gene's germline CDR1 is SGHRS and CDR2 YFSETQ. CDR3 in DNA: TGCGCCAGCAGCTCGTGGATATACAATGAGCAGTTCTTC. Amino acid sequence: CASSSWIYNEQFF.

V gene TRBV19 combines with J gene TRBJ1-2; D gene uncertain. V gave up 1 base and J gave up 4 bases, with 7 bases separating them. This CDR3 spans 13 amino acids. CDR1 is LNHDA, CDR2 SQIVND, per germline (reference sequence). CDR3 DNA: TGTGCCAGTAGTATAGGCCCGCCCTATGGCTACACCTTC. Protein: CASSIGPPYGYTF.

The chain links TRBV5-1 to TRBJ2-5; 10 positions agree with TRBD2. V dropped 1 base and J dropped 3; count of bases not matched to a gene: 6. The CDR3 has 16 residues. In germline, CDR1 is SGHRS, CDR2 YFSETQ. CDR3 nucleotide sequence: TGCGCCAGCAGCTTGTTGGGTCTAGCGGGAGAAGAGACCCAGTACTTC. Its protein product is CASSLLGLAGEETQYF.

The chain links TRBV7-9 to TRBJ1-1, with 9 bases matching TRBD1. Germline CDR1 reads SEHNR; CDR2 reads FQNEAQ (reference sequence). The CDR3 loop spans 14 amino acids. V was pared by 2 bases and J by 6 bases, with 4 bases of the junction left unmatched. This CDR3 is CASSLTGGSSEAFF. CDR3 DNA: TGTGCCAGCAGCTTAACAGGGGGCTCTTCTGAAGCTTTCTTT.

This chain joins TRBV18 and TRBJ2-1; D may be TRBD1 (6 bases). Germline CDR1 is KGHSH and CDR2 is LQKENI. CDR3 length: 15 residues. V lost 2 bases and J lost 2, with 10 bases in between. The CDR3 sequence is CASSPLQGPYNEQFF. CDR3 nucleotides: TGTGCCAGCTCACCATTACAGGGTCCCTACAATGAGCAGTTCTTC.

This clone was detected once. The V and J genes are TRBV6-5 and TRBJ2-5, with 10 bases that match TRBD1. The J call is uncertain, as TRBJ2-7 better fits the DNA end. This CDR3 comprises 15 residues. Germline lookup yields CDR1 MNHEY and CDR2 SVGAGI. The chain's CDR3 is CASSPARDRGYEQYF. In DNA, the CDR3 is TGTGCCAGCAGCCCCGCCCGGGACAGGGGCTACGAGCAGTACTTC.

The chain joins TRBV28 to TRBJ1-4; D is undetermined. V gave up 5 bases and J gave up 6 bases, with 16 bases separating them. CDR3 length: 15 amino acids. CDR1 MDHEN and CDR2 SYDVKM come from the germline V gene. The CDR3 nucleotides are TGTGCCAGCAGTCCCCCGACCGAGTTAGATGAAAAACTGTTTTTT. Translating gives CASSPPTELDEKLFF.

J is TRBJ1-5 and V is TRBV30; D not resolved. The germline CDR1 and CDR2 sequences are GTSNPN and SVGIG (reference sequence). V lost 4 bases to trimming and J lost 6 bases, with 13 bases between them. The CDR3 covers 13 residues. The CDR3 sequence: CAWNRASGQPQHF. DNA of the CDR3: TGTGCCTGGAACCGGGCCTCGGGTCAGCCCCAGCATTTT.

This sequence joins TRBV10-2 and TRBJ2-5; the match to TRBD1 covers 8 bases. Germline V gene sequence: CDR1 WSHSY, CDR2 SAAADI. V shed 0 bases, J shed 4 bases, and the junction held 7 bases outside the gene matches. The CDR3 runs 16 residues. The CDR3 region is CASSESGGQGGETQYF. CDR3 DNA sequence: TGCGCCAGCAGTGAGTCTGGAGGACAGGGTGGAGAGACCCAGTACTTC.

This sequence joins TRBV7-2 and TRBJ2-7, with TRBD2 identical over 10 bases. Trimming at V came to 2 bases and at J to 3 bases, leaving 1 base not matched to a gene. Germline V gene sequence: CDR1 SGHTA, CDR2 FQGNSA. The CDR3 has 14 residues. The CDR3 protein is CASSLTSGIYEQYF. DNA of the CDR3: TGTGCCAGCAGCTTAACTAGCGGGATCTACGAGCAGTACTTC.

The CDR3 here is CASSVRTSGPNEQFF. In DNA, the CDR3 is TGTGCCAGCAGTGTCCGGACTAGCGGACCCAATGAGCAGTTCTTC. This chain uses TRBV2 with TRBJ2-1; 10 nucleotides align to TRBD2. This CDR3 comprises 15 residues. In germline, CDR1 is SNHLY, CDR2 FYNNEI. V lost 4 bases, J lost 6 bases, and 6 bases stayed unmatched.

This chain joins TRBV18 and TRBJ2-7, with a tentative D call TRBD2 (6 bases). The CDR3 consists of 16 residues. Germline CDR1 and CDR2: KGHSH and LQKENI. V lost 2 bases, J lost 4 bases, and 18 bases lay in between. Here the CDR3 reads CASSPTVEGRGYEQYF. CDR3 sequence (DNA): TGTGCCAGCTCACCAACGGTGGAGGGACGGGGATACGAGCAGTACTTC.

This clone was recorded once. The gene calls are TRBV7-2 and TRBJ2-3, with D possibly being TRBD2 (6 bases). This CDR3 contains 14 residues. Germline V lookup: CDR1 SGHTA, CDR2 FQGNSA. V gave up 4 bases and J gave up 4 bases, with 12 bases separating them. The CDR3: CASSSRDWADTQYF. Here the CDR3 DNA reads TGTGCCAGCAGCTCCCGGGACTGGGCAGATACGCAGTATTTT.

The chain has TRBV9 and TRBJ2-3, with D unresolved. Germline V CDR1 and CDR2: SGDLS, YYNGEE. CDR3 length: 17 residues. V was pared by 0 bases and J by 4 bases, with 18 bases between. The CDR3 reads CASSVVGSLLIADTQYF. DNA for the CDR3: TGTGCCAGCAGCGTAGTGGGTAGCTTACTAATCGCAGATACGCAGTATTTT.

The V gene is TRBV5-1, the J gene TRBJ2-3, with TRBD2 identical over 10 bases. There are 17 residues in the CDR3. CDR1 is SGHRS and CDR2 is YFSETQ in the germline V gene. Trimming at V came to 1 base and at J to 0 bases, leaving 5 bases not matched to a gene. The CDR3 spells CASSLMASGGSTDTQYF. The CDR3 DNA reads TGCGCCAGCAGCTTGATGGCTAGCGGGGGAAGCACAGATACGCAGTATTTT.

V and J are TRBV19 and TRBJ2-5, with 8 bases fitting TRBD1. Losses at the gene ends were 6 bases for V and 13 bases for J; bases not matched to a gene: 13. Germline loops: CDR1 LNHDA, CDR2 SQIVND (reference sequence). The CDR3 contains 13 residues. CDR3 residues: CASSPTTDRGRYF. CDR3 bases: TGTGCCAGTAGCCCGACAACAGACAGGGGACGGTACTTC.

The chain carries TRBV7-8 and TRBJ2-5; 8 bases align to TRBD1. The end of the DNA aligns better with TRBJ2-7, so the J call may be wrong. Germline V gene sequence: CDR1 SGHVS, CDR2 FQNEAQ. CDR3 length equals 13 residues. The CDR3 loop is CASSFDRGYEQYF. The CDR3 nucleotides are TGTGCCAGCAGCTTTGACAGGGGCTACGAGCAGTACTTC.